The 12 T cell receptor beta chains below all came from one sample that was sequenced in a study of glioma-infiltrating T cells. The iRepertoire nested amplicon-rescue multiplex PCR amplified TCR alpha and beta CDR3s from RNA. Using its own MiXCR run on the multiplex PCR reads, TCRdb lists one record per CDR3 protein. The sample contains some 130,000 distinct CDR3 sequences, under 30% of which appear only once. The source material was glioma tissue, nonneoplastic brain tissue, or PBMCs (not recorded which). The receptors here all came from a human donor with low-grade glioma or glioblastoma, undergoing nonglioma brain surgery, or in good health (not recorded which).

CDR3 nucleotides: TGTGCCAGCAGCCAAACTTTAAGTTTAACAGCTGAAGCTTTCTTT. It translates to CASSQTLSLTAEAFF. This chain links TRBV4-2 with TRBJ1-1; no reliable D call. V lost 2 bases and J 6 bases, leaving 16 bases between the germline ends. CDR3 length: 15 amino acids. Per the germline V gene, CDR1 is LGHNA and CDR2 is YNFKEQ.

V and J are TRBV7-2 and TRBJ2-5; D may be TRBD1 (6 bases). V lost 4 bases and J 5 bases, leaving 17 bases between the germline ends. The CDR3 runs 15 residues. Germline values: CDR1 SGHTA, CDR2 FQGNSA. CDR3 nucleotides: TGTGCCAGCAGCTCGAGACTCGGGACAACGGAGACCCAGTACTTC. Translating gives CASSSRLGTTETQYF.

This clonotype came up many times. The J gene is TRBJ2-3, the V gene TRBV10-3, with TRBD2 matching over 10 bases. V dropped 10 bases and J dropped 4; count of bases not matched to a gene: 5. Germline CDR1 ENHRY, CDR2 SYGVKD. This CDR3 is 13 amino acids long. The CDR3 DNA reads TGTGCCACCCTAGCGGGGGTTCCAGATACGCAGTATTTT. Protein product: CATLAGVPDTQYF.

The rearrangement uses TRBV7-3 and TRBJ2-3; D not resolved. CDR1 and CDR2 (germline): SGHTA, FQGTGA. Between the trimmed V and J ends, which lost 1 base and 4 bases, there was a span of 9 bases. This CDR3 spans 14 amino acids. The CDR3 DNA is TGTGCCAGCAGCTTAAATATTGCGCCAGATACGCAGTATTTT. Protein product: CASSLNIAPDTQYF.

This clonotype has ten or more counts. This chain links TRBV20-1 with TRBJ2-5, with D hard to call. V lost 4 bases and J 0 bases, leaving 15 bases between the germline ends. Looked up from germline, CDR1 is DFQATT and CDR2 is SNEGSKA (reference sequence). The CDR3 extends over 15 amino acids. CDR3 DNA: TGCAGTGCTACAAACAGCTATGATAACCAAGAGACCCAGTACTTC. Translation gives CSATNSYDNQETQYF.

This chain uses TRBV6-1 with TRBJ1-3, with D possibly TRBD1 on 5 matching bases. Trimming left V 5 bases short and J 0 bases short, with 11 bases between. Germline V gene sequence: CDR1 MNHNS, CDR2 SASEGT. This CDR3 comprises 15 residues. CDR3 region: CASSLDRGSGNTIYF. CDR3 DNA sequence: TGTGCCAGCAGTCTTGACAGAGGCTCTGGAAACACCATATATTTT.

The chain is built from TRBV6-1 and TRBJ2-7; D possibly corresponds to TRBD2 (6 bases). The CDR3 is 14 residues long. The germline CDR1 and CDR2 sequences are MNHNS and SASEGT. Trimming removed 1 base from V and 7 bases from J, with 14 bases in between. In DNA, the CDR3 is TGTGCCAGCAGTGAAGTCGGGGGAGTGAGGGAGCAGTACGTC. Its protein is CASSEVGGVREQYV.

CDR3 nucleotide sequence: TGTGCCAGCAGCTACCGGGACCCAGAGACCCAGTACTTC. Its protein product is CASSYRDPETQYF. This chain joins TRBV11-2 and TRBJ2-5; D tentatively fits TRBD1 or TRBD2 (5 bases each). Trimming left V 4 bases short and J 4 bases short, with 10 bases between. The CDR3 sequence is 13 residues long. Germline assignment: CDR1 SGHAT and CDR2 FQNNGV. The entire variable domain, with the rest obtained from reference TRBV11-2 and TRBJ2-5, is as follows: EAGVAQSPRYKIIEKRQSVAFWCNPISGHATLYWYQQILGQGPKLLIQFQNNGVVDDSQLPKDRFSAERLKGVDSTLKIQPAKLEDSAVYLCASSYRDPETQYFGPGTRLLVL.

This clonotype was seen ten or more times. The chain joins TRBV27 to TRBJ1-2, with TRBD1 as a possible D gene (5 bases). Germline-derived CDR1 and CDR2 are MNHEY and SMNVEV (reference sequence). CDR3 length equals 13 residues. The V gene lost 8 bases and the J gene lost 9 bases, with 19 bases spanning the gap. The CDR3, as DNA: TGTGCCAGCCGGACACTTGACGGAAGTCGCTACACCTTC. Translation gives CASRTLDGSRYTF.

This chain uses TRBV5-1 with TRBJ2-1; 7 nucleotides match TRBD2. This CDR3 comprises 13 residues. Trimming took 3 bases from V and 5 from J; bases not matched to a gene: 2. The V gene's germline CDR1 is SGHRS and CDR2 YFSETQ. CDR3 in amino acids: CASSSGLNNEQFF. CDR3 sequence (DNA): TGCGCCAGCAGCTCGGGACTAAACAATGAGCAGTTCTTC. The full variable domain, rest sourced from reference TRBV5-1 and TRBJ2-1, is KAGVTQTPRYLIKTRGQQVTLSCSPISGHRSVSWYQQTPGQGLQFLFEYFSETQRNKGNFPGRFSGRQFSNSRSEMNVSTLELGDSALYLCASSSGLNNEQFFGPGTRLTVL.

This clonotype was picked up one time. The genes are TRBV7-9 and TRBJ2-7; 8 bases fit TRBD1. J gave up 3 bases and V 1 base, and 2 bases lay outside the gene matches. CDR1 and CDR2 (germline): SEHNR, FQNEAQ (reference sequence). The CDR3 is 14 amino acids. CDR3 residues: CASSLGTGYYEQYV. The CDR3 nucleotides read TGTGCCAGCAGCTTAGGGACAGGGTACTACGAGCAGTACGTC.

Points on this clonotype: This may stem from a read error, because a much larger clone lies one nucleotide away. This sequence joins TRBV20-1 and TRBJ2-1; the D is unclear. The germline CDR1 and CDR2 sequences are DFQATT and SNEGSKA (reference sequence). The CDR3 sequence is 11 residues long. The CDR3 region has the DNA TGCAGTGCTAGAGCCTCCAATGTGCAGTTCTTC. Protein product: CSARASNVQFF.